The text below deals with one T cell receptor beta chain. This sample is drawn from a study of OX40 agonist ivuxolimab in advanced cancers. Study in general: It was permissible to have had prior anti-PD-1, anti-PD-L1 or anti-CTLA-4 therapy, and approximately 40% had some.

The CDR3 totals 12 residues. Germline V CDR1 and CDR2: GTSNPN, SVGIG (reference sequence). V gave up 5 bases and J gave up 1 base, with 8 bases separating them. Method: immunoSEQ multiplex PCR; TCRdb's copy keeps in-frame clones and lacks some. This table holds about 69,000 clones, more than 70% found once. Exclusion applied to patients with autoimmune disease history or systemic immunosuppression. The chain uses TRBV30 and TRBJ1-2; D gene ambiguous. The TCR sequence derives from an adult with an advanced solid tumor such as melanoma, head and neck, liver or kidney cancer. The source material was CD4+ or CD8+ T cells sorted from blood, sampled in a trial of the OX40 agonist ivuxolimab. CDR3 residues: CAWDGVNYGYTF. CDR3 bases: TGTGCCTGGGACGGAGTTAACTATGGCTACACCTTC.